Included here is one TCR beta chain sequence, with context. No conserved phenylalanine or tryptophan is present at the end of the CDR3, so a read error is the likely explanation. The DNA is omitted, as the CDR3 cannot be located on it reliably, and the CDR3 follows TCRdb's listing. TCRbeta libraries were built with three rounds of nested PCR, modified from ARM-PCR. Via MiXCR, TCRdb re-called the multiplex PCR reads, giving one row per CDR3 protein. The sample lists roughly 140,000 distinct CDR3 sequences; approximately 66% were seen once. This sample was included in a study of tumor and adjacent non-tumor tissue in lung cancer. Overall study context: Aged roughly 30 to 85 years, patients included roughly eleven men and several women with stage I to III disease.

No cell sorting was done before RNA was extracted from the tissue. The CDR3 contains 13 residues when both ends are counted. Germline lookup yields CDR1 SGHNT and CDR2 YENEEA. The sequencing input was lung tumor tissue. The chain employs TRBV11-3 and TRBJ1-1; TRBD1, the table's D call, was not compared with the DNA. The sequence derives from a man aged 55 to 70 with small cell lung cancer. The CDR3 loop reads CASSLEGGTGTFL.